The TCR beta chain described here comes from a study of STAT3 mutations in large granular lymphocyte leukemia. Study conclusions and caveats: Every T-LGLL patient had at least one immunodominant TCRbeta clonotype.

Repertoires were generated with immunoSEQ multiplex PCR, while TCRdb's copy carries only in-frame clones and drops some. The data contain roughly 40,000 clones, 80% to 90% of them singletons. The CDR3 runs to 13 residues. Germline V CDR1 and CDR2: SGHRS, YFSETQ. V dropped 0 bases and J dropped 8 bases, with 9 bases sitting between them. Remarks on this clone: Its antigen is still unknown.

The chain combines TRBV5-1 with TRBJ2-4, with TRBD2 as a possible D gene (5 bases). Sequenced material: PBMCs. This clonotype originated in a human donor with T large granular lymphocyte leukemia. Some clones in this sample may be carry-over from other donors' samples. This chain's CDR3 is CASSLGGSDIQYF. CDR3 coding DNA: TGCGCCAGCAGCTTGGGTGGGAGTGACATTCAGTACTTC.